This TCR beta chain comes out of a study of identical twins (dated by TCRdb to the mid-2010s). For the study in its entirety: To test whether fetal clonotypes persist, this study deep-sequenced TCR alpha and beta repertoires from monozygotic twins, from unrelated adults of various ages, and from cord blood. To rule out contamination, the twin experiments were replicated at different times with different library preparation protocols.

V loses 1 base, J loses 6 bases, and the germline ends lie 15 bases apart. For CDR1 and CDR2, the germline V gene lists SGHVS and FNYEAQ. CDR3 length: 16 amino acids, cysteine to phenylalanine. Solely the CDR3 DNA is kept, with 48 bases framed from the first base. Every donor in the study was a healthy Caucasian. The researchers also sequenced three unrelated adults who were not twins: a male aged 18 to 30, a male aged 50 to 59, and a female aged 50 to 59. Miltenyi CD45RO+ enrichment and human naive T-cell isolation kits were used to isolate memory (CD45RO+) and naive T cells from PBMC. Broader findings and caveats from the paper: A weaker excess of twin sharing was found in beta out-of-frame sequences because the signal-to-noise ratio was lowered by fewer shared sequences. Abundant cord blood beta clonotypes carried fewer insertions; young adult naive repertoires showed a weaker similar trend, while memory repertoires showed none. In monozygotic twins, out-of-frame TCR alpha sharing was systematically underestimated by recombination models, although the models agreed with sharing between unrelated individuals. Zero-insertion analyses could be partly confounded by invariant T cells such as MAIT and iNKT, although diverse VJ usage argued against such confounding for most clonotypes. Compared with coincidental sharing between unrelated individuals, out-of-frame TCR alpha sequences shared between twins had an excess of sequences with low generation probability. Because the same donors could not be followed over many years, the conclusions depended on cross-sectional statistical analysis.

This clonotype was detected only a few times. This clone's antigen is unknown. Nothing much larger sits one base from this clone, and base qualities are not available. The library was generated by 5' RACE. Sequencer: Illumina HiSeq 2000. Template switching introduced a universal primer binding site; the final cDNA contained a unique molecular identifier, enabling accurate counting of TCR cDNA molecules. Specific primers in the conserved constant-segment region were used to synthesize first-strand cDNA for the TCR alpha and beta chains. To control for contamination, every cDNA library carried two barcodes: a SMART-Mk sample barcode plus Illumina barcodes. Two successive PCR steps introduced TruSeq adapter sequences along with Illumina sample barcodes. Sequencing of the TCR alpha and beta cDNA libraries was done on the Illumina HiSeq platform using custom primers. As for the authors' bioinformatics: MiGEC was used to process raw reads and extract unique molecular identifiers, and MiXCR was used to find CDR3 positions. Recombination models were inferred per individual with the repgenHMM and IGoR tools using an EM algorithm. Shared clonotype analysis was performed with the tcR package in R, normalizing sharing by the product of cloneset sizes. To study raw recombination without the effects of thymic and clonal selection, out-of-frame nonproductive sequences were analyzed. Clones were called with MiXCR by TCRdb after fastp trimmed the public reads at Q25, and only in-frame beta chains were retained. Entries that share a CDR3 protein sequence are merged under the most common genes and DNA. TCRdb, not the original authors, processed these V and J calls. This sample is represented by some 330,000 distinct CDR3 sequences; approximately 10% of them were singletons. The ten largest make up roughly 8.9% of the sample.

This clonotype was sampled from a woman aged 45-65 years in good health. The sequenced sample consisted of naive T cells sorted from blood. What the cell subset or site label conveys for this sample: cells isolated with a human naive T-cell isolation kit. This receptor chain uses TRBV7-6 and TRBJ2-2, and the D gene may be TRBD1, 6 bases matching. The CDR3 reads CASSLGTARRPGELFF. The sequenced DNA: TGTGCCAGCAGCTTAGGGACAGCGCGGAGGCCCGGGGAGCTGTTTTTT.